This passage covers 28 T cell receptor beta chains from one sample sequenced in a study of a mutant IDH1 vaccine in newly diagnosed glioma (dated by TCRdb to the early 2020s). The method behind the library was the immunoSEQ multiplex PCR assay. Imported from immuneACCESS, the table was reduced by TCRdb to in-frame sequences with V and J called. These copies leave out some clones; in studies compared against another copy, an unresolved V gene accounts for under half, and the cause of the remainder is not known. For this sample the table gives about 60,000 clones, of which under 90% were detected only once. The ten largest account for 3% to 4.5% of the sample. No antigen has been identified for these receptors. Sample time point, as interpreted from the label and publication: week 11, during vaccination. Each vaccine dose was 300 ug of a 20-mer mutant IDH1 peptide in Montanide, given subcutaneously with topical imiquimod.

The sequences come from PBMCs, collected from a glioma patient whose treatment included an IDH1 peptide vaccine. These receptors all stem from a man under 40 with glioma.

This clone was seen just once. The V call is TRBV5-1, the J call TRBJ2-5; a possible D gene is TRBD1 (6 bases). This CDR3 is built from 14 residues. The germline V and J ends were trimmed by 4 bases and 5 bases, with 15 bases remaining between them. Looked up from germline, CDR1 is SGHRS and CDR2 is YFSETQ. The CDR3 DNA follows: TGCGCCAGCAGCCTCTCGACAGGACACGAGACCCAGTACTTC. It codes for CASSLSTGHETQYF.

The chain couples TRBV15 to TRBJ2-3; no clear D gene. CDR1 LNHNV and CDR2 YYDKDF come from the germline V gene (reference sequence). This CDR3 comprises 12 residues. Trimming cost V 1 base and J 4 bases, with 3 bases left between them. CDR3 DNA sequence: TGTGCCACCAGCAGAGCTGCAGATACGCAGTATTTT. Translated: CATSRAADTQYF.

The chain combines TRBV7-9 with TRBJ1-1, with D tentatively TRBD1 (6 bases). CDR1 SEHNR and CDR2 FQNEAQ come from the germline V gene (reference sequence). The CDR3 length is 14 residues. V lost 3 bases and J lost 5, with 13 bases in between. The CDR3 nucleotides are TGTGCCAGCAGCTTCATTCAACAGGGAACTGAAGCTTTCTTT. Translated: CASSFIQQGTEAFF.

The rearrangement joins TRBV27 to TRBJ1-1, with 10 nucleotides matching TRBD1. Per the germline V gene, CDR1 is MNHEY and CDR2 is SMNVEV (reference sequence). This CDR3 is 16 amino acids long. Trimming cost V 6 bases and J 1 base; bases outside gene matches: 8. CDR3 sequence reads: CASSLGQGWGNTEAFF. DNA of the CDR3: TGTGCCAGCAGCTTGGGACAGGGGTGGGGGAACACTGAAGCTTTCTTT.

The chain uses TRBV11-2 and TRBJ2-1; TRBD2 matches 14 bases. V dropped 2 bases and J dropped 7; count of bases not matched to a gene: 7. Germline CDR1 is SGHAT and CDR2 is FQNNGV. The CDR3 sequence is 17 residues long. Here the CDR3 reads CASSLPSGLAGENEQFF. The CDR3, as DNA: TGTGCCAGCAGCTTACCCTCGGGACTAGCGGGAGAAAATGAGCAGTTCTTC.

The gene calls are TRBV6-5 and TRBJ2-5; 7 nucleotides line up with TRBD2. The ends lost 4 bases at V and 0 bases at J; junction bases unmatched: 8. From germline, CDR1 is MNHEY and CDR2 SVGAGI. The CDR3 length is 16 residues. CDR3 residues: CASSSARGGHQETQYF. DNA for the CDR3: TGTGCCAGCAGTTCCGCGCGGGGAGGGCACCAAGAGACCCAGTACTTC.

The chain uses TRBV7-3 and TRBJ2-1; D is uncertain. The V and J ends lost 5 bases and 7 bases respectively, with 12 bases between them. This CDR3 is 13 amino acids long. CDR1 is SGHTA, CDR2 FQGTGA, per germline. CDR3 loop: CASSLHQVNEQFF. CDR3 nucleotide sequence: TGTGCCAGCAGCCTTCATCAGGTAAATGAGCAGTTCTTC.

This rearrangement joins TRBV10-3 to TRBJ2-7; D perhaps matches TRBD2 (5 bases). This CDR3 has 13 amino acids. Trimming stripped 7 bases from V and 5 bases from J, with 15 bases between. Germline CDR1 ENHRY, CDR2 SYGVKD. This CDR3 is CAITSGLVHEQYF. The CDR3 DNA is TGTGCCATCACTTCCGGACTTGTCCACGAGCAGTACTTC.

This sequence joins TRBV7-9 and TRBJ2-7; D is undetermined. CDR1 is SEHNR, CDR2 FQNEAQ, per germline (reference sequence). Trimming pared 5 bases from V and 4 bases from J, leaving 15 bases between. CDR3 length equals 14 residues. The CDR3 coding sequence is TGTGCCAGCAGCCGTCTGGCGCAGGAGTACGAGCAGTACTTC. As protein: CASSRLAQEYEQYF.

This chain links TRBV6-1 with TRBJ2-5; unclear D gene. Germline V gene data show CDR1 as MNHNS and CDR2 as SASEGT. V was clipped by 5 bases and J by 5 bases, with 6 bases between them. The CDR3 sequence is 11 residues long. This CDR3 is CASSSVETQYF. CDR3 bases: TGTGCCAGCAGTTCCGTGGAGACCCAGTACTTC.

The chain couples TRBV2 to TRBJ2-5, with a weak D call TRBD2 (5 bases). Germline lookup yields CDR1 SNHLY and CDR2 FYNNEI. V lost 6 bases to trimming and J lost 4 bases, with 24 bases between them. The CDR3 is 17 residues long. The CDR3, as DNA: TGTGCCAGCAGCACCCGCGACGGGATCAGAGTAGGAGAGACCCAGTACTTC. Protein: CASSTRDGIRVGETQYF.

V gene TRBV19 combines with J gene TRBJ1-5; D gene ambiguous. The CDR3 is 13 residues long. Trimming shortened V by 3 bases and J by 9 bases, and 12 bases separated the two germline ends. Germline loops: CDR1 LNHDA, CDR2 SQIVND (reference sequence). CDR3 sequence (DNA): TGTGCCAGTAGTATCCGACTATTATGGCCCCAGCATTTT. Residues: CASSIRLLWPQHF. Full variable domain (outside the CDR3, taken from reference TRBV19 and TRBJ1-5): DGGITQSPKYLFRKEGQNVTLSCEQNLNHDAMYWYRQDPGQGLRLIYYSQIVNDFQKGDIAEGYSVSREKKESFPLTVTSAQKNPTAFYLCASSIRLLWPQHFGDGTRLSIL.

The CDR3 here is CASSGREKWNTQYF. In DNA form, the CDR3 reads TGCGCCAGCAGTGGGCGGGAGAAGTGGAATACGCAGTATTTT. The chain combines TRBV4-1 with TRBJ2-3; 7 bases align to TRBD2. The germline CDR1 and CDR2 sequences are MGHRA and YSYEKL. Trimming cost V 6 bases and J 7 bases; bases outside gene matches: 10. This CDR3 comprises 14 residues.

V gene TRBV5-5 combines with J gene TRBJ2-2; D gene ambiguous. Germline lookup yields CDR1 SGHKS and CDR2 YYEKEE (reference sequence). Trimming stripped 2 bases from V and 2 bases from J, with 16 bases between. The CDR3 is made up of 17 amino acids. In nucleotides, the CDR3 is TGTGCCAGCAGCTTACACGGTCCCCTACTAAACACCGGGGAGCTGTTTTTT. Translated: CASSLHGPLLNTGELFF.

The J gene is TRBJ1-1, the V gene TRBV7-8; perhaps TRBD1 as D (5 bases). Germline V gives CDR1 SGHVS, CDR2 FQNEAQ. The CDR3 spans 13 residues. The V and J ends lost 4 bases and 6 bases respectively, with 12 bases between them. The CDR3 protein is CASSSGRRAEAFF. CDR3 sequence (DNA): TGTGCCAGCAGCTCGGGACGAAGGGCTGAAGCTTTCTTT.

V gene TRBV4-1 combines with J gene TRBJ1-6; TRBD1 agrees at 7 bases. J was trimmed by 8 bases and V by 1 base; bases with no gene match: 5. The CDR3 length is 15 residues. CDR1 is MGHRA and CDR2 is YSYEKL in the germline V gene. CDR3 DNA sequence: TGCGCCAGCAGCCAAGGCAGGGGGTTCGATTCACCCCTCCACTTT. Translated, it gives CASSQGRGFDSPLHF.

The count of this clone is one. V and J are TRBV5-1 and TRBJ1-1; TRBD1 matches 9 bases. The V and J ends lost 3 bases and 2 bases, in that order; junction bases with no gene match: 11. Germline V gives CDR1 SGHRS, CDR2 YFSETQ. This CDR3 spans 17 amino acids. The CDR3 region is CASSSTGGVALNTEAFF. CDR3 nucleotides: TGCGCCAGCAGCTCCACAGGGGGCGTAGCCCTAAACACTGAAGCTTTCTTT.

The V and J genes are TRBV5-8 and TRBJ1-5; D is unresolved. CDR3 length equals 11 residues. The germline V and J ends were trimmed by 2 bases and 4 bases, with 1 base remaining between them. Germline CDR1 and CDR2: SGHTS and YDEGEE. The CDR3 DNA follows: TGTGCCAGCAGCTTAAATCAGCCCCAGCATTTT. Amino acids: CASSLNQPQHF.

This chain connects TRBV7-3 to TRBJ2-1; 8 nucleotides match TRBD2. V dropped 1 base and J dropped 0; count of bases not matched to a gene: 2. The CDR3 is 16 residues long. Germline V CDR1 and CDR2: SGHTA, FQGTGA. The CDR3: CASSLSGGSSYNEQFF. Here the CDR3 DNA reads TGTGCCAGCAGCTTAAGCGGGGGGAGCTCCTACAATGAGCAGTTCTTC.

This chain uses TRBV7-6 with TRBJ2-3; D possibly corresponds to TRBD2 (7 bases). CDR3 length: 16 amino acids. The germline V gene has CDR1 SGHVS and CDR2 FNYEAQ. V was trimmed by 2 bases and J by 2 bases, leaving 14 bases between them. In DNA, the CDR3 is TGTGCCAGCAGCTTACCAGCGGGGACACACACAGATACGCAGTATTTT. Its protein product is CASSLPAGTHTDTQYF.

J is TRBJ1-1 and V is TRBV4-3; no definite D call. The CDR3 spans 15 residues. Germline-derived CDR1 and CDR2 are LGHNA and YSLEER. V lost 1 base and J 1 base, leaving 10 bases between the germline ends. The CDR3: CASSQVLRKNTEAFF. For the CDR3, the DNA is TGCGCCAGCAGCCAAGTTCTGCGGAAGAACACTGAAGCTTTCTTT.

The chain has TRBV18 and TRBJ1-1; weak D call: TRBD1 (5 bases). V lost 2 bases and J lost 0, with 16 bases in between. This CDR3 region has 17 residues. Germline-derived CDR1 and CDR2 are KGHSH and LQKENI. This CDR3 is CASSPMIGGVMNTEAFF. CDR3 sequence (DNA): TGTGCCAGCTCACCAATGATTGGGGGGGTGATGAACACTGAAGCTTTCTTT.

The chain couples TRBV5-6 to TRBJ1-5, with TRBD1 identical over 7 bases. CDR3 size: 15 residues. Looked up from germline, CDR1 is SGHDT and CDR2 is YYEEEE. J lost 5 bases, V lost 4 bases, and 9 bases had no gene match. CDR3 DNA: TGTGCCAGCAGCCTATGGGACAGAACCTATCAGCCCCAGCATTTT. Translating it yields CASSLWDRTYQPQHF.

The rearrangement links TRBV11-2 to TRBJ2-1; the D gene is possibly TRBD2 (7 bases). Germline CDR1 reads SGHAT; CDR2 reads FQNNGV. The CDR3 is 15 residues long. The ends were cut back, 5 bases at V and 2 bases at J, with 13 bases in the middle. CDR3 in DNA: TGTGCCAGCAGCCCCTTGGGGGGGCCCTACAATGAGCAGTTCTTC. Encoded protein: CASSPLGGPYNEQFF.

The count of this clone is one. The chain carries TRBV2 and TRBJ1-5; D unclear. CDR1 SNHLY and CDR2 FYNNEI come from the germline V gene. V was cut by 6 bases and J by 7 bases, with 7 bases left in between. The CDR3 is 11 residues long. The chain's CDR3 is CASSLGQPQHF. Here the CDR3 DNA reads TGTGCCAGCAGCTTAGGCCAGCCCCAGCATTTT. Drawing the rest from reference TRBV2 and TRBJ1-5, the complete variable domain is EPEVTQTPSHQVTQMGQEVILRCVPISNHLYFYWYRQILGQKVEFLVSFYNNEISEKSEIFDDQFSVERPDGSNFTLKIRSTKLEDSAMYFCASSLGQPQHFGDGTRLSIL.

This chain links TRBV5-5 with TRBJ1-1, with 8 bases that match TRBD1. Germline values: CDR1 SGHKS, CDR2 YYEKEE (reference sequence). This CDR3 region has 14 residues. The J segment lost 5 bases and the V segment lost 4 bases, leaving 7 bases of the junction unmatched. This CDR3 reads CASSAQGASTEAFF. CDR3 nucleotide sequence: TGTGCCAGCAGCGCTCAGGGGGCTAGTACTGAAGCTTTCTTT.

The rearrangement links TRBV18 to TRBJ2-1, with D unclear. Trimming removed 3 bases at V and 8 bases at J, with 8 bases between. CDR1 is KGHSH and CDR2 is LQKENI in the germline V gene. The CDR3 spans 12 residues. CDR3: CASSPNRDEQFF. The CDR3, as DNA: TGTGCCAGCTCACCCAATCGCGATGAGCAGTTCTTC.

The chain links TRBV7-2 to TRBJ2-5, with D uncertain. Germline CDR1 SGHTA, CDR2 FQGNSA. V lost 5 bases and J 6 bases, leaving 16 bases between the germline ends. This CDR3 spans 14 amino acids. The CDR3 nucleotides are TGTGCCAGCAGCCGAGCCAGATTGGAGAAGACCCAGTACTTC. Translating it yields CASSRARLEKTQYF.